This T cell receptor beta chain was observed in a study of chemoradiotherapy in HPV16-positive cancers. Germline CDR1 reads SGHAT; CDR2 reads FQNNGV. V lost 5 bases to trimming and J lost 0 bases, with 16 bases between them. CDR3 length equals 16 residues. Over chemoradiotherapy, repertoires were sampled more than once. Profiled with immunoSEQ multiplex PCR; TCRdb holds only in-frame clones, not every one. The table shows about 8,100 clones, with roughly 70% occurring only once. The specimen was collected from a patient who underwent chemoradiotherapy. V gene TRBV11-2 combines with J gene TRBJ2-5; D gene unclear. The source of this sequence is a human donor with HPV-associated anogenital cancer. CDR3 coding DNA: TGTGCCAGCAGCCCACGGTCCCTCTGGTACCAAGAGACCCAGTACTTC. Amino acids: CASSPRSLWYQETQYF.